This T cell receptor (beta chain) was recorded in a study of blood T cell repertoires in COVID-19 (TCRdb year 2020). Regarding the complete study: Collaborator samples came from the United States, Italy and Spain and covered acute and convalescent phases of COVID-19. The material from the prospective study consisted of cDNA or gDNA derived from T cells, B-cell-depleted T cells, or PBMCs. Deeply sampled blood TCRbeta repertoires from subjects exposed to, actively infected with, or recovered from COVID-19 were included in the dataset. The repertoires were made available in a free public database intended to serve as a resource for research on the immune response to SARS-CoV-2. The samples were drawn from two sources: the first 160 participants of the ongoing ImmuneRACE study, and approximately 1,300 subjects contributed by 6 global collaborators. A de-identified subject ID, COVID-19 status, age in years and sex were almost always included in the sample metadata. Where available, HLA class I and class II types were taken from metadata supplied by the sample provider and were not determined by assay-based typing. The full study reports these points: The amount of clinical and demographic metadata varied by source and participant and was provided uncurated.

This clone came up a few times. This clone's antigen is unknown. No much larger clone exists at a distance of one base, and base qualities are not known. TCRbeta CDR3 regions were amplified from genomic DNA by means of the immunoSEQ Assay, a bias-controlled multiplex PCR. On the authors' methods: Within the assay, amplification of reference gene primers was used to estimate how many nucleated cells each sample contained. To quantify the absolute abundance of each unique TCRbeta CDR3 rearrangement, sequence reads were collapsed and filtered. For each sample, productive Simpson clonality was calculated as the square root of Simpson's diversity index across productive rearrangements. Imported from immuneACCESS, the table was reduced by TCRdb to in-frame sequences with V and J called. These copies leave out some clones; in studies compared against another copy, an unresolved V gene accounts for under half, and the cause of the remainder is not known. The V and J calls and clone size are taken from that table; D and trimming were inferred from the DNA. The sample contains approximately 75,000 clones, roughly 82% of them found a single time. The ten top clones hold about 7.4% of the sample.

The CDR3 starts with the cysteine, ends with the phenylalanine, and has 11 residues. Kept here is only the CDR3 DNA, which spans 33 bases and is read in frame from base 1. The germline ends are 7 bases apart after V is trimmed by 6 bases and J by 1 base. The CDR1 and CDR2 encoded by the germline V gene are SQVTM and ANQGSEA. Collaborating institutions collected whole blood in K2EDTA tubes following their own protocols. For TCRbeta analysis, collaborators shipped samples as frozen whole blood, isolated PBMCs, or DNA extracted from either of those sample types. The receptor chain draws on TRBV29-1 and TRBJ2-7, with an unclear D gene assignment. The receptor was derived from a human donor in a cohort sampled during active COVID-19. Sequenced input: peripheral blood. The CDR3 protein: CSVDTSYEQYF. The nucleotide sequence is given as TGCAGCGTAGACACGTCCTACGAGCAGTACTTC.